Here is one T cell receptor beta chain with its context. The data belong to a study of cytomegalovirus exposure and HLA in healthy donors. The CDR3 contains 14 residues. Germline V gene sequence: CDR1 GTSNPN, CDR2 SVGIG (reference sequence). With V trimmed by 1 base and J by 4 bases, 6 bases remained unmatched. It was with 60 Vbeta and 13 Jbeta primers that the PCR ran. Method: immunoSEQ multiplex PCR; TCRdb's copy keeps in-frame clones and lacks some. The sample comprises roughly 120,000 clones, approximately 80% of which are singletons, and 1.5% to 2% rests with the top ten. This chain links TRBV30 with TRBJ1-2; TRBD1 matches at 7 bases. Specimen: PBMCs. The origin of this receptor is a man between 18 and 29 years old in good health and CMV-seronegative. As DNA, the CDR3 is TGTGCCTGGAGTGGGACAGGATGGGTCTATGGCTACACCTTC. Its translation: CAWSGTGWVYGYTF.